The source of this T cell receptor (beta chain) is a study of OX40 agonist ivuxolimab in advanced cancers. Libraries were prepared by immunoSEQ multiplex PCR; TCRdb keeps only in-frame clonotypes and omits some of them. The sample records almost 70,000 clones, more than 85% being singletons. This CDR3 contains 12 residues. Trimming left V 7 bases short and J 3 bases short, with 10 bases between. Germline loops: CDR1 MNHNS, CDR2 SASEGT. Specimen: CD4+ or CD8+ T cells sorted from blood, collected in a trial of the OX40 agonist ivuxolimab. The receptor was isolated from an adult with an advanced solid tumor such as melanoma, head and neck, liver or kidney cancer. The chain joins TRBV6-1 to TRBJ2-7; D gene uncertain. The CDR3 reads CASISGNYEQYF. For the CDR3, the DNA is TGTGCCAGCATATCCGGAAACTACGAGCAGTACTTC.